The 20 T cell receptor beta chains in this list originate from one sample, sequenced in a study of T cell clonality in common variable immunodeficiency. The data were produced by immunoSEQ multiplex PCR, yet TCRdb's version contains in-frame clones alone and is incomplete. This sample has approximately 35,000 clones and no singletons, with around 6.7% in the ten largest. Which antigens these TCRs recognize remains unknown. Points from the study as a whole: Reportedly, TCR beta sequences from common variable immunodeficiency showed fewer deletions and N-nucleotide insertions.

The sample comprised peripheral blood mononuclear cells. The receptors derive from a human donor with common variable immunodeficiency.

This clone has a handful of counts. The read falls 3 residues short of the CDR3 end, and the missing part is taken from the germline J gene. The V gene is TRBV11-3, the J gene TRBJ2-3; no clear D. V gave up 5 bases and J gave up 0 bases, with 3 bases separating them. The CDR3 loop spans 12 amino acids. CDR1 SGHNT and CDR2 YENEEA come from the germline V gene. The covered CDR3 bases are TGTGCCAGCAGCCTGAGCACAGATACG. Translation: CASSLSTDT. The complete CDR3 protein is CASSLSTDTQYF.

This clone was counted many times. Coverage ceases 3 residues before the CDR3 finishes, and the germline J gene fills in the end. The V and J genes are TRBV7-3 and TRBJ2-2, with D perhaps TRBD1 (6 bases). V lost 1 base to trimming and J lost 1 base, with 13 bases between them. CDR3 length: 17 amino acids. The germline V gene has CDR1 SGHTA and CDR2 FQGTGA. The sequenced part of the CDR3 DNA is TGTGCCAGCAGCTTAAAGTCTGGCAGGGGGAACACCGGGGAG. Protein product: CASSLKSGRGNTGE. The whole CDR3 protein reads CASSLKSGRGNTGELFF.

About this clone itself: The CDR3 extends 3 residues past the end of the read, so its final part is completed from the germline J gene. The gene calls are TRBV7-9 and TRBJ2-3; perhaps TRBD1 as D (6 bases). Trimming took 2 bases from V and 1 from J, leaving 10 bases between them. CDR1 is SEHNR and CDR2 is FQNEAQ in the germline V gene (reference sequence). The CDR3 is 15 amino acids. The CDR3 protein is CASSLQGTRTDTQYF. The sequenced part of the CDR3 DNA is TGTGCCAGCAGCTTACAGGGGACACGCACAGATACG. The whole variable domain, remainder taken from reference TRBV7-9 and TRBJ2-3, is DTGVSQNPRHKITKRGQNVTFRCDPISEHNRLYWYRQTLGQGPEFLTYFQNEAQLEKSRLLSDRFSAERPKGSFSTLEIQRTEQGDSAMYLCASSLQGTRTDTQYFGPGTRLTVL.

Comments on this clone: The read comes to an end 3 residues before the CDR3 does, leaving the germline J gene to fill in the end. V and J are TRBV19 and TRBJ2-2; 10 nucleotides agree with TRBD2. V lost 7 bases and J lost 4; bases outside the gene matches: 12. This CDR3 comprises 17 residues. Looked up from germline, CDR1 is LNHDA and CDR2 is SQIVND (reference sequence). CDR3 region: CASTLAGATIPTGELFF. CDR3 DNA (partial): TGTGCCAGTACCCTAGCGGGAGCCACAATTCCCACCGGGGAG.

The sample holds many counts of this clone. The read terminates 3 residues before the CDR3 end, so the remaining end is supplied by the germline J gene. The chain has TRBV20-1 and TRBJ2-1; TRBD1 aligns across 9 bases. The CDR3 length is 15 residues. Germline values: CDR1 DFQATT, CDR2 SNEGSKA (reference sequence). The ends lost 3 bases at V and 2 bases at J; junction bases unmatched: 5. The CDR3 bases that were read are TGCAGTGCTAGCACGGACAGGGGAACCTACAATGAG. This encodes CSASTDRGTYNE. The entire CDR3 protein reads CSASTDRGTYNEQFF.

This clone was picked up many times. Read coverage stops 3 residues before the CDR3 terminus; the germline J gene supplies the remainder. The chain recombines TRBV4-2 with TRBJ2-3, with D possibly being TRBD2 (6 bases). CDR1 is LGHNA, CDR2 YNFKEQ, per germline. CDR3 length: 16 residues. The V gene lost 3 bases and the J gene lost 0 bases, with 13 bases spanning the gap. CDR3 sequence: CASSHLAETSTDTQYF. The DNA read from the CDR3 is TGTGCCAGCAGCCATTTAGCGGAAACTAGCACAGATACG.

This clone appeared many times. The CDR3 end falls 3 residues outside the read, so it is completed with the germline J gene. This chain joins TRBV20-1 and TRBJ1-6, with D maybe TRBD1 (5 bases). CDR3 length: 14 amino acids. CDR1 DFQATT and CDR2 SNEGSKA come from the germline V gene (reference sequence). Partial CDR3 DNA: TGCAGTGCTAGTGTCCAGGGTGGGCGGTCAACC. Amino acids: CSASVQGGRST. The CDR3 reads in full as CSASVQGGRSTLHF.

About this clone: With the read ending 3 residues before the CDR3 end, the germline J gene is used to fill in that end. The V call is TRBV7-2, the J call TRBJ2-7; weak D call: TRBD1 (5 bases). The CDR3 runs to 13 residues. CDR1 is SGHTA, CDR2 FQGNSA, per germline. V was pared by 4 bases and J by 6 bases, with 13 bases between. The CDR3 loop is CASSSARVGEQYF. CDR3 DNA, as far as it was read: TGTGCCAGCAGCTCCGCCAGGGTAGGCGAG.

With respect to this clone: With the read ending 3 residues before the CDR3 end, the germline J gene is used to fill in that end. The chain recombines TRBV20-1 with TRBJ2-1; 15 bases agree with TRBD2. V trimming: 0 bases; J trimming: 7 bases; junction bases outside the gene matches: 13. The CDR3 totals 19 residues. Germline CDR1 DFQATT, CDR2 SNEGSKA (reference sequence). The part of the CDR3 DNA that was read is TGCAGTGCTAGAGACTCAGGACTAGCGGGAGGGCCCCGGGGGAATGAG. Residues: CSARDSGLAGGPRGNE. The entire CDR3 is CSARDSGLAGGPRGNEQFF.

Within the sample, this clone is medium-sized (0.01 to 0.1%). Read sequence stops 3 residues before the CDR3 end, and the germline J gene provides the missing end. The chain recombines TRBV14 with TRBJ2-1, with 8 bases aligning to TRBD1. V was clipped by 3 bases and J by 3 bases; unmatched bases: 4. From germline, CDR1 is SGHDN and CDR2 FVKESK. The CDR3 contains 15 residues. CDR3 sequence: CASSHDRGVYNEQFF. The sequenced CDR3 bases are TGTGCCAGCAGCCATGACAGGGGAGTCTACAATGAG. Full variable domain (missing parts from reference TRBV14 and TRBJ2-1): EAGVTQFPSHSVIEKGQTVTLRCDPISGHDNLYWYRRVMGKEIKFLLHFVKESKQDESGMPNNRFLAERTGGTYSTLKVQPAELEDSGVYFCASSHDRGVYNEQFFGPGTRLTVL.

This clone was seen many times. The CDR3 end is not reached by the read, which stops 3 residues before it; the germline J gene fills it in. The genes are TRBV18 and TRBJ1-4; D call uncertain. V gave up 2 bases and J gave up 8 bases, with 9 bases separating them. The CDR3 has 13 residues. The V gene's germline CDR1 is KGHSH and CDR2 LQKENI. The sequenced part of the CDR3 DNA is TGTGCCAGCTCACCAGCAAAAGGGGAAAAA. Protein: CASSPAKGEK. The whole CDR3 reads CASSPAKGEKLFF.

This clone was observed many times. The sequence runs out 3 residues before the end of the CDR3; the remainder is reconstructed from the germline J gene. V gene TRBV20-1 combines with J gene TRBJ2-1; TRBD1 agrees at 7 bases. The CDR3 is 12 amino acids. The V and J ends lost 7 bases and 2 bases, in that order; junction bases with no gene match: 2. Germline lookup yields CDR1 DFQATT and CDR2 SNEGSKA (reference sequence). CDR3 protein: CSGQGPYNEQFF. The sequenced CDR3 bases are TGCAGTGGACAGGGCCCCTACAATGAG.

This clone was seen many times. The read comes to an end 3 residues before the CDR3 does, leaving the germline J gene to fill in the end. The J gene is TRBJ2-1, the V gene TRBV14; no definite D call. Germline-derived CDR1 and CDR2 are SGHDN and FVKESK. V was cut by 1 base and J by 3 bases, with 7 bases left in between. The CDR3 spans 14 residues. The CDR3 DNA, read in part, is TGTGCCAGCAGCCAAGTCGACAACTACAATGAG. Protein: CASSQVDNYNE. The whole CDR3 protein reads CASSQVDNYNEQFF.

This clone came up many times. The covered CDR3 bases are TGTGCCAGCAGCGCCGGGACAGGGGTCACCTACAATGAG. Protein: CASSAGTGVTYNE. The entire CDR3 reads CASSAGTGVTYNEQFF. The V and J genes are TRBV5-4 and TRBJ2-1; TRBD1 aligns across 10 bases. The read ends 3 residues shy of where the CDR3 ends; the end is completed using the germline J gene. J gave up 2 bases and V 4 bases, and 6 bases lay outside the gene matches. Germline-derived CDR1 and CDR2 are SGHNT and YYREEE (reference sequence). The CDR3 extends over 16 amino acids.

Comments on this clone: The read terminates 3 residues ahead of where the CDR3 ends, so the germline J gene completes it. The chain joins TRBV7-9 to TRBJ1-6; TRBD1 matches at 8 bases. Trimming removed 1 base from V and 10 bases from J; junction bases left unmatched: 6. Germline V gene data show CDR1 as SEHNR and CDR2 as FQNEAQ (reference sequence). This CDR3 comprises 15 residues. CDR3 bases read: TGTGCCAGCAGCTTAGAGTTGACAGGGGTGTCACCC. Amino acids: CASSLELTGVSP. The complete CDR3 protein is CASSLELTGVSPLHF.

This clone is classed as medium-sized. The read finishes 3 residues shy of the CDR3 end, and the germline J gene is used to complete it. J is TRBJ2-7 and V is TRBV20-1, with 12 bases that match TRBD2. The junction had 1 base not matched to a gene; V was cut back by 4 bases and J by 0 bases. CDR1 DFQATT and CDR2 SNEGSKA come from the germline V gene (reference sequence). This CDR3 comprises 14 residues. The CDR3 reads CSAILAGGSYEQYF. The CDR3 DNA, read in part, is TGCAGTGCTATACTAGCGGGAGGCTCCTACGAG.

This clone was seen a few times. The CDR3 end lies 3 residues beyond the end of the read and is filled in from the germline J gene. The J gene is TRBJ2-1, the V gene TRBV2, with 12 bases identical to TRBD2. With 4 bases clipped from V and 7 bases from J, the junction kept 5 bases outside the gene matches. CDR1 is SNHLY, CDR2 FYNNEI, per germline. The CDR3 runs to 15 residues. The sequenced part of the CDR3 DNA is TGTGCCAGCAGTGGTGGACTAGCGGGGATGAATGAG. Translating it yields CASSGGLAGMNE. The complete CDR3 protein is CASSGGLAGMNEQFF. The full variable domain, with the rest looked up from reference TRBV2 and TRBJ2-1, is EPEVTQTPSHQVTQMGQEVILRCVPISNHLYFYWYRQILGQKVEFLVSFYNNEISEKSEIFDDQFSVERPDGSNFTLKIRSTKLEDSAMYFCASSGGLAGMNEQFFGPGTRLTVL.

This clone was recorded many times. The covered CDR3 bases are TGTGCCACGTCTACCGGGACAGGCCCCTCTGGGGCCAACGTC. Encoded protein: CATSTGTGPSGANV. The full CDR3 reads CATSTGTGPSGANVLTF. This chain joins TRBV19 and TRBJ2-6; 8 bases map to TRBD1. Sequencing ends 3 residues short of the CDR3 end; the germline J gene provides the rest. CDR3 length equals 17 residues. The J segment lost 0 bases and the V segment lost 10 bases, leaving 11 bases of the junction unmatched. CDR1 LNHDA and CDR2 SQIVND come from the germline V gene (reference sequence).

The table lists this clone with a few counts. CDR3 DNA, as far as it was read: TGCGCCAGCAGCCTTGGGGGGACGACCTGTTTCTACGAG. This translates into CASSLGGTTCFYE. The whole CDR3 reads CASSLGGTTCFYEQYF. The rearrangement uses TRBV23-1 and TRBJ2-7, with D tentatively TRBD2 (6 bases). The read terminates 3 residues ahead of where the CDR3 ends, so the germline J gene completes it. TRBV23-1 is designated an ORF whose function remains uncertain. The CDR3 consists of 16 residues. V lost 6 bases to trimming and J lost 3 bases, with 21 bases between them.

Concerning this clone itself: The sequenced fragment ends 3 residues before the CDR3 boundary, so the rest is inferred from the germline J gene. The V gene is TRBV7-9, the J gene TRBJ2-5; no definite D call. Germline CDR1 SEHNR, CDR2 FQNEAQ (reference sequence). The CDR3 loop spans 11 amino acids. The V end was cut by 7 bases, the J end by 5 bases, with 8 bases between. CDR3 protein: CASTEGETQYF. The sequenced CDR3 bases are TGTGCCAGCACCGAAGGGGAGACC.